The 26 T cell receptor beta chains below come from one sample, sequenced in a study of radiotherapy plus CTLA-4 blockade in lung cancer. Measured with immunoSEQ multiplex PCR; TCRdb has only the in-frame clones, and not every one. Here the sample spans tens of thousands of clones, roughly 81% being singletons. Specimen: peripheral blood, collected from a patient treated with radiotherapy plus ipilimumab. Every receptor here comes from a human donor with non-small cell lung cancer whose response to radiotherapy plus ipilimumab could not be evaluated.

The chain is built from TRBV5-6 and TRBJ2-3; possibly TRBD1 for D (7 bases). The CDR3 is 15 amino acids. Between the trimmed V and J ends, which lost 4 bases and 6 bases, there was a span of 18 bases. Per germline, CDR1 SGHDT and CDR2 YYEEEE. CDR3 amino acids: CASSKAGGLRDTQYF. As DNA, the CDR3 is TGTGCCAGCAGCAAAGCAGGGGGACTCCGGGATACGCAGTATTTT.

The CDR3 reads CASSLRQGPEAFF. The DNA of the CDR3 is TGTGCCAGCAGCCTTCGACAGGGCCCTGAAGCTTTCTTT. The chain recombines TRBV14 with TRBJ1-1, with TRBD1 identical over 7 bases. Germline V gives CDR1 SGHDN, CDR2 FVKESK. The CDR3 contains 13 residues. The V gene end was trimmed by 4 bases and the J gene end by 6 bases; junction bases not matched to a gene: 5.

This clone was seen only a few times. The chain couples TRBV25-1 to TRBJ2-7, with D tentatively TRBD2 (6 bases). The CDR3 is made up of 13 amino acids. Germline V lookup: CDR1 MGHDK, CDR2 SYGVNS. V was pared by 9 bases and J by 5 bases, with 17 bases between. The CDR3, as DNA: TGTGCCAGTGGGTGGCGGGATCTCGACGAGCAGTACTTC. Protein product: CASGWRDLDEQYF.

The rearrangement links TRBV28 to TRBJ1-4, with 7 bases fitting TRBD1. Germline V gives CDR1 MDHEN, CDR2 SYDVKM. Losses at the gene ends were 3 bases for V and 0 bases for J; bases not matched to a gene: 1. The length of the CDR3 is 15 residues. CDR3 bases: TGTGCCAGCAGTTTTACAGGGGCAACTAATGAAAAACTGTTTTTT. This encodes CASSFTGATNEKLFF.

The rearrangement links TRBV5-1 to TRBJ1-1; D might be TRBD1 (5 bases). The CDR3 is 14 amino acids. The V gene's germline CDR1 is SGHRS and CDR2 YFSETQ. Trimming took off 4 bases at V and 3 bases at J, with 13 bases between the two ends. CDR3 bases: TGCGCCAGCAGCGGGACTGGGCTCGACACTGAAGCTTTCTTT. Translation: CASSGTGLDTEAFF.

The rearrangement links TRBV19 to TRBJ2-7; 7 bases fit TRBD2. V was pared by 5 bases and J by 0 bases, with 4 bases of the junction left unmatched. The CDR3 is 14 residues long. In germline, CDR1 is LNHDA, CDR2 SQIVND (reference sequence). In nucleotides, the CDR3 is TGTGCCAGTAGTCAAGCGGGAAGCTCCTACGAGCAGTACTTC. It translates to CASSQAGSSYEQYF.

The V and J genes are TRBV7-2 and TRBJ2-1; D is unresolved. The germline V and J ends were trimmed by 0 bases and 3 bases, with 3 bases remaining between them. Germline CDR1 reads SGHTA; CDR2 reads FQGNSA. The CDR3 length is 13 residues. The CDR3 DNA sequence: TGTGCCAGCAGCTTAGCTTACTACAATGAGCAGTTCTTC. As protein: CASSLAYYNEQFF.

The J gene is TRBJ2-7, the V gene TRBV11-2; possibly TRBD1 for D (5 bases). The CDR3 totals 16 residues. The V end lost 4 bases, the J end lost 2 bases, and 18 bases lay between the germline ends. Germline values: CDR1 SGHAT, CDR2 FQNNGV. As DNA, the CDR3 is TGTGCCAGCAGCTCTACCTCAGGGTCCAGCGCCTACGAGCAGTACTTC. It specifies CASSSTSGSSAYEQYF.

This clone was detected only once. The CDR3 reads CASKHTLNTEAFF. CDR3 nucleotides: TGTGCCAGCAAACACACCTTGAACACTGAAGCTTTCTTT. The chain couples TRBV28 to TRBJ1-1; no reliable D call. Germline V gene sequence: CDR1 MDHEN, CDR2 SYDVKM. The CDR3 is made up of 13 amino acids. Trimming removed 7 bases from V and 0 bases from J, with 9 bases in between.

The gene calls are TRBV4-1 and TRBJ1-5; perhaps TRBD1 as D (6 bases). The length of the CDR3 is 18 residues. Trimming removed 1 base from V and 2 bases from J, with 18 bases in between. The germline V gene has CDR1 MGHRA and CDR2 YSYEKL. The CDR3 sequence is CASSQAAQGSSGNQPQHF. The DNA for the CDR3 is TGCGCCAGCAGCCAAGCCGCACAGGGAAGTAGTGGCAATCAGCCCCAGCATTTT.

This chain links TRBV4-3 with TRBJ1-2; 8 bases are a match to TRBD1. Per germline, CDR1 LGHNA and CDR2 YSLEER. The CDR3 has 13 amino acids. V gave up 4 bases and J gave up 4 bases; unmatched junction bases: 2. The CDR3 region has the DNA TGCGCCAGCAGCCCAGACAGGGGCTATGGCTACACCTTC. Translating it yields CASSPDRGYGYTF.

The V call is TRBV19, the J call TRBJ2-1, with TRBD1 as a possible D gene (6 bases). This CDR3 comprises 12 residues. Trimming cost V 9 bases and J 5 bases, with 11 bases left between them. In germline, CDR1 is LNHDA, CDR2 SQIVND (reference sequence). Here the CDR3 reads CASRDTDNEQFF. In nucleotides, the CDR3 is TGTGCCAGCCGGGACACCGACAATGAGCAGTTCTTC. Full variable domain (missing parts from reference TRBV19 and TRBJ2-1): DGGITQSPKYLFRKEGQNVTLSCEQNLNHDAMYWYRQDPGQGLRLIYYSQIVNDFQKGDIAEGYSVSREKKESFPLTVTSAQKNPTAFYLCASRDTDNEQFFGPGTRLTVL.

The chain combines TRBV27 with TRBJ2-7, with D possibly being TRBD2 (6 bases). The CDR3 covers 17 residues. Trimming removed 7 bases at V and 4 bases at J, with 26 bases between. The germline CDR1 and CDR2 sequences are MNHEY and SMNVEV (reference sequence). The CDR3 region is CASTPRGTAFSSYEQYF. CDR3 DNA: TGTGCCAGCACCCCCCGGGGGACCGCGTTTTCCTCATACGAGCAGTACTTC.

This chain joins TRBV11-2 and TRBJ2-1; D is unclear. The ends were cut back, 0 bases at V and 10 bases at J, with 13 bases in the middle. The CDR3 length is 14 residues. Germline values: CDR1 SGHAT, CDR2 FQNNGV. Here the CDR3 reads CASSLDLEFGEQFF. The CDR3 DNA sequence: TGTGCCAGCAGCTTAGATCTGGAGTTTGGGGAGCAGTTCTTC. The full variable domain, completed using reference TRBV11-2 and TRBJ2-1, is EAGVAQSPRYKIIEKRQSVAFWCNPISGHATLYWYQQILGQGPKLLIQFQNNGVVDDSQLPKDRFSAERLKGVDSTLKIQPAKLEDSAVYLCASSLDLEFGEQFFGPGTRLTVL.

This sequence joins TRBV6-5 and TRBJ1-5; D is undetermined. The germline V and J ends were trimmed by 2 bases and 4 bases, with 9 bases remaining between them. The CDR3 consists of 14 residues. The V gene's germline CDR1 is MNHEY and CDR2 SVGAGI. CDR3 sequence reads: CASSYGFGNQPQHF. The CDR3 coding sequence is TGTGCCAGCAGTTACGGGTTCGGGAATCAGCCCCAGCATTTT.

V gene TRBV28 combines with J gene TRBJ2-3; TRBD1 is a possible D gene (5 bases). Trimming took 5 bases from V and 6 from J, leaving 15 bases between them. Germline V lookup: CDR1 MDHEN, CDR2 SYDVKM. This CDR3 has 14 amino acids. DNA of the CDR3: TGTGCCAGCAGTCCCCTAGGGGTGACGGATACGCAGTATTTT. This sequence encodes CASSPLGVTDTQYF.

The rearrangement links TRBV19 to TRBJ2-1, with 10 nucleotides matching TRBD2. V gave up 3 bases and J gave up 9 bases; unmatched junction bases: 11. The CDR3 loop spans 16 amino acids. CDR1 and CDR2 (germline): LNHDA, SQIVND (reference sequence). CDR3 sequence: CASSILLSVAGGEQFF. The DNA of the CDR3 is TGTGCCAGTAGTATCCTCCTGTCGGTAGCGGGGGGTGAGCAGTTCTTC.

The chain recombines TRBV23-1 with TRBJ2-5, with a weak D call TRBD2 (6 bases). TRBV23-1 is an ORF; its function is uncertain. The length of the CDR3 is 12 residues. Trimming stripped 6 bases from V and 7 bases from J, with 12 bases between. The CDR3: CASRGGAVTQYF. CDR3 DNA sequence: TGCGCCAGCAGAGGAGGGGCAGTGACCCAGTACTTC.

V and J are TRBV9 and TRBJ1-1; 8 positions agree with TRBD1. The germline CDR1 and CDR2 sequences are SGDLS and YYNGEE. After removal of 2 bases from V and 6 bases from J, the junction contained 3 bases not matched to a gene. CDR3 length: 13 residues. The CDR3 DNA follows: TGTGCCAGCAGCGTGACAGGGGACGCTGAAGCTTTCTTT. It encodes CASSVTGDAEAFF.

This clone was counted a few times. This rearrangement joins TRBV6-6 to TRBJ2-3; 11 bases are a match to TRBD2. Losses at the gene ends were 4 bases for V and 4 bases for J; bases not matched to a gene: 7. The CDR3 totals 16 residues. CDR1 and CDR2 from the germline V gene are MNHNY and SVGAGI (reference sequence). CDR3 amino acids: CASSSLAGGVSDTQYF. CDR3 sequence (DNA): TGTGCCAGCAGTTCTCTAGCGGGAGGAGTTTCAGATACGCAGTATTTT.

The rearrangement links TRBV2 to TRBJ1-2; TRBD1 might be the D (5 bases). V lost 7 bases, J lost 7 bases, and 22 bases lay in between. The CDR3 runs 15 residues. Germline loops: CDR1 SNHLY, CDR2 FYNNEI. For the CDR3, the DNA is TGTGCCAGCATATGGGGGGGGACCTATGGCGGTGGCTACACCTTC. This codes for CASIWGGTYGGGYTF.

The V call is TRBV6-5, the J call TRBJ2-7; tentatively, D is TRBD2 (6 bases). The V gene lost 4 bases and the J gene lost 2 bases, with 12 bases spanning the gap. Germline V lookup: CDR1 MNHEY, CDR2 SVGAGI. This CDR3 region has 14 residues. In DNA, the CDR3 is TGTGCCAGCAGTTGGTCTAGCGTTACCTACGAGCAGTACTTC. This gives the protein CASSWSSVTYEQYF.

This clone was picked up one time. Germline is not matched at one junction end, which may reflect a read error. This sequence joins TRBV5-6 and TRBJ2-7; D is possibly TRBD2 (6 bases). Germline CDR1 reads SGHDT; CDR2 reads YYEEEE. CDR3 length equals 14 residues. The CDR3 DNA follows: TGTGCCAGCAGCTTGGCCGGGGACTCCTACGAGCAGCACTTC. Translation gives CASSLAGDSYEQHF.

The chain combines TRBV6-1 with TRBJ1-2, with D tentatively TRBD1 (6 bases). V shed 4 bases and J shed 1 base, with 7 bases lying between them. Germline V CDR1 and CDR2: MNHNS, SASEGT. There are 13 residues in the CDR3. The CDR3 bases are TGTGCCAGCAGTGGACAGGTTAACTATGGCTACACCTTC. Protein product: CASSGQVNYGYTF.

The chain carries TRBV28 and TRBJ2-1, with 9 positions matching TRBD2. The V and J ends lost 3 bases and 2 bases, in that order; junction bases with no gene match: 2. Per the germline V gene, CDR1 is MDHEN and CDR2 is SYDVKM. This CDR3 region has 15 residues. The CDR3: CASSLREGPYNEQFF. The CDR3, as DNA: TGTGCCAGCAGTTTGCGGGAGGGCCCCTACAATGAGCAGTTCTTC.

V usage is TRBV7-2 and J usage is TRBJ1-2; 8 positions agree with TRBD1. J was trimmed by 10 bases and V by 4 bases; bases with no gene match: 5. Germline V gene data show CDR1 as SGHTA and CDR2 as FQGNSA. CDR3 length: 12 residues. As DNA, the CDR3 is TGTGCCAGCAGCTACAGGGACAGGCCCTACACCTTC. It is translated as CASSYRDRPYTF.